What follows describes a single TCR beta chain. This specimen comes from a study of shared clonotypes between healthy human individuals. Profiled with immunoSEQ multiplex PCR; TCRdb holds only in-frame clones, not every one. Among about 820,000 clones, around 93% were seen once, and the ten largest hold under 30%. It was CD45RO-negative cells, positively selected for CCR7, that made up naive CD8 cells, with terminally differentiated effector memory CD45RA+ cells excluded. Sequenced: naive CD8+ T cells sorted from blood. This clonotype was sampled from a man younger than 45 in good health.

CDR3 DNA: TGCAGCGTTGGGACAAGATTCGGCTACACCTTC. Its translation is CSVGTRFGYTF. The rearrangement links TRBV29-1 to TRBJ1-2, with a tentative D call TRBD1 (5 bases). The CDR3 has 11 amino acids. The germline CDR1 and CDR2 sequences are SQVTM and ANQGSEA. V was clipped by 4 bases and J by 8 bases, with 11 bases between them.